What follows describes a single T cell receptor (beta chain). What it binds is not known. Germline V gene lookup returns CDR1 SGHRS and CDR2 YFSETQ. V was shortened by 0 bases and J by 8 bases, with 11 bases between the two germline ends. The CDR3 has 14 residues. The record originates from a study of T cell repertoires and HLA-DP antigens. On the study more broadly: Alloreactive CD4+ T cells targeted HLA-DP on transduced HeLa. Sorted CD137+CD4+ samples averaged roughly 210 ng DNA; pre-culture CD4+ samples, 1,200 ng.

Whole-study results and caveats: No separate analysis of naive versus memory CD4+ cells was done. Previously undetected clones averaged around 39% and 49% against the two alleles respectively.

TCRdb's copy holds only in-frame clones and misses some; the assay was immunoSEQ multiplex PCR. The sample lists about 73,000 clones, 80% occurring once. Sequenced input: CD4+ T cells from PBMCs. The chain carries TRBV5-1 and TRBJ1-4, with D unclear. The receptor was isolated from a man in his 60s in good health and CMV-seronegative. The CDR3, as DNA: TGCGCCAGCAGCTTGGCAGGAGAAAGGGAAAAACTGTTTTTT. Translated, it gives CASSLAGEREKLFF.